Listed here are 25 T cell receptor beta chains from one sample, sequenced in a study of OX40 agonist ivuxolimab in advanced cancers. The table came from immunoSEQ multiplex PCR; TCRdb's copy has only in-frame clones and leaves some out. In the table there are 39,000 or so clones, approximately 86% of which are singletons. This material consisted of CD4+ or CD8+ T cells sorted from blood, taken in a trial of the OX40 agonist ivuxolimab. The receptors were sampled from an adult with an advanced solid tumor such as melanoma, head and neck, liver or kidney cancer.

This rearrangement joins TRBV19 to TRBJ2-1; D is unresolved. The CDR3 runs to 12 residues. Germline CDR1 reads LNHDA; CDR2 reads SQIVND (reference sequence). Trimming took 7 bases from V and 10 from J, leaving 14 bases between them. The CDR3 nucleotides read TGTGCCAGTACCCTCGGCCCCCCAGAGCAGTTCTTC. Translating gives CASTLGPPEQFF.

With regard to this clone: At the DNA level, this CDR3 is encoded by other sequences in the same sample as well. The CDR3 protein is CSVEGGSYNEQFF. The CDR3 DNA follows: TGCAGCGTTGAAGGGGGCTCCTACAATGAGCAGTTCTTC. The rearrangement links TRBV29-1 to TRBJ2-1; unclear D gene. The germline gives CDR1 SQVTM, CDR2 ANQGSEA. This CDR3 comprises 13 residues. V lost 1 base and J lost 0, with 4 bases in between.

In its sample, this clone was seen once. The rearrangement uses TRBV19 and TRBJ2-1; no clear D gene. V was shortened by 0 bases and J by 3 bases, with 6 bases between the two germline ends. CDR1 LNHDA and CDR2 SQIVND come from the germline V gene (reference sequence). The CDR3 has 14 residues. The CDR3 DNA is TGTGCCAGTAGTATAGATGGGTACTACAATGAGCAGTTCTTC. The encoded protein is CASSIDGYYNEQFF.

The CDR3 is CASSSLTGPYEQYF. CDR3 coding DNA: TGCGCCAGCAGCTCATTGACAGGACCCTACGAGCAGTACTTC. The chain links TRBV5-1 to TRBJ2-7; D possibly corresponds to TRBD1 (6 bases). Germline V gene sequence: CDR1 SGHRS, CDR2 YFSETQ. The CDR3 is made up of 14 amino acids. Trimming pared 3 bases from V and 2 bases from J, leaving 12 bases between.

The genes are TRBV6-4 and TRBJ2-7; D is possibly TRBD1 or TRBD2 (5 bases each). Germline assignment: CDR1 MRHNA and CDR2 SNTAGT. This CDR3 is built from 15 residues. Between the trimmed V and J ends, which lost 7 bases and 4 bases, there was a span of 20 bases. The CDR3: CASIHGRGEPYEQYF. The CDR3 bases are TGTGCCAGCATCCACGGTAGGGGAGAACCTTACGAGCAGTACTTC.

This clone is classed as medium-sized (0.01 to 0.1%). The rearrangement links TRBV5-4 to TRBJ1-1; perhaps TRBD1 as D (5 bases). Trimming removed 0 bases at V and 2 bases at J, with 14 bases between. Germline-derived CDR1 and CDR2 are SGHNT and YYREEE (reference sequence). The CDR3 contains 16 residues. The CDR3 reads CASSLGRVKGNTEAFF. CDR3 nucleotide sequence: TGTGCCAGCAGCTTGGGCAGGGTAAAGGGAAACACTGAAGCTTTCTTT.

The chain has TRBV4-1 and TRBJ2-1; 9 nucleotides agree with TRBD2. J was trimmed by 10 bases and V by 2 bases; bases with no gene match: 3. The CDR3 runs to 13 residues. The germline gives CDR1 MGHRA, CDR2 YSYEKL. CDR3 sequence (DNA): TGCGCCAGCAGCCAACGACTAGCGGAGGAGCAGTTCTTC. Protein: CASSQRLAEEQFF.

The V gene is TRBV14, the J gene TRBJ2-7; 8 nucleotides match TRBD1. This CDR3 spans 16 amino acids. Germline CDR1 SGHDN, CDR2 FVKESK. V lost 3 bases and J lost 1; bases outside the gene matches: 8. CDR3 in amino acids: CASSQGGQAFSYEQYF. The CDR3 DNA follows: TGTGCCAGCAGCCAGGGGGGACAGGCCTTTTCCTACGAGCAGTACTTC.

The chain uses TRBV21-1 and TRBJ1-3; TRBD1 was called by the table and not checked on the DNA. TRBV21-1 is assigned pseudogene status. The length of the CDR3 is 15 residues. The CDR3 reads CASSGTGGSGNTIYF. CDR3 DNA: TGTGCCAGCAGCGGTACAGGGGGCTCTGGAAACACCATATATTTT.

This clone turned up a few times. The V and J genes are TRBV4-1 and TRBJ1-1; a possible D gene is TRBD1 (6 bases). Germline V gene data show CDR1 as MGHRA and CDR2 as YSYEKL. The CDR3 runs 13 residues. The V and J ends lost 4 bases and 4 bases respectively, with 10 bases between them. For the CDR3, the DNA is TGCGCCAGCAGCCTTGGGGGGGCCACTGAAGCTTTCTTT. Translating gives CASSLGGATEAFF.

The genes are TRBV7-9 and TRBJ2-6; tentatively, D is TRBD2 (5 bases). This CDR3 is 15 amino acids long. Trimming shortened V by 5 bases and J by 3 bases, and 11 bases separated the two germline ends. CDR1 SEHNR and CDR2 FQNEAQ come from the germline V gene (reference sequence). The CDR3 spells CASSGVGGGANVLTF. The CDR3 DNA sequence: TGTGCCAGCAGCGGTGTTGGAGGTGGGGCCAACGTCCTGACTTTC.

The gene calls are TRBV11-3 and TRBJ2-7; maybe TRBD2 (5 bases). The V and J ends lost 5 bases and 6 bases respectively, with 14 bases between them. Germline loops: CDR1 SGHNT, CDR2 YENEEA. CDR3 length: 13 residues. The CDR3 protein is CASSQIPRGEQYF. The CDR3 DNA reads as TGTGCCAGCAGCCAAATACCTCGGGGCGAGCAGTACTTC.

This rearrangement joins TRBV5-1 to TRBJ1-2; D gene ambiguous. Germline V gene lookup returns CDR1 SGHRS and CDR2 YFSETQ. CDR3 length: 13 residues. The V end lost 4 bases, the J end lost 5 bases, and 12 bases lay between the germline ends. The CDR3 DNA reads TGCGCCAGCAGCCCTCCCGCGGCGTATGGCTACACCTTC. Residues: CASSPPAAYGYTF.

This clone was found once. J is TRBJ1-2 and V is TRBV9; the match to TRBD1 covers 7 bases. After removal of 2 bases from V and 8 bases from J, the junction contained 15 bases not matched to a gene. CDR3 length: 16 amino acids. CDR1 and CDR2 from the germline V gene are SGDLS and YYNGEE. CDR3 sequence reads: CASSVSLGQAVGGYTF. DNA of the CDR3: TGTGCCAGCAGCGTTAGCCTCGGACAGGCGGTGGGGGGCTACACCTTC.

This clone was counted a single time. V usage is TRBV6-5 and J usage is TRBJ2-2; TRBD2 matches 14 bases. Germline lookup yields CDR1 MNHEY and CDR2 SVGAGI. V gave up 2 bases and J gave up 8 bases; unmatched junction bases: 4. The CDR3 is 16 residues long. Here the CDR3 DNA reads TGTGCCAGCAGTTACGGGACTAGCGGGAGTTTGGGGGAGCTGTTTTTT. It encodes CASSYGTSGSLGELFF.

The CDR3 loop reads CASSLWGDDGYTF. CDR3 DNA: TGCGCCAGCAGCTTATGGGGGGACGATGGCTACACCTTC. The chain recombines TRBV5-1 with TRBJ1-2; D possibly corresponds to TRBD1 (5 bases). The ends were cut back, 2 bases at V and 6 bases at J, with 11 bases in the middle. CDR3 length: 13 residues. Germline-derived CDR1 and CDR2 are SGHRS and YFSETQ.

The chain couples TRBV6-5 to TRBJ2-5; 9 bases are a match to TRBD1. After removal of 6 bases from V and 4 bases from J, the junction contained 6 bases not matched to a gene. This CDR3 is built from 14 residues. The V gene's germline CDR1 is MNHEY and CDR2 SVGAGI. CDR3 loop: CASSPQDRGETQYF. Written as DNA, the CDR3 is TGTGCCAGCAGCCCCCAGGACAGGGGAGAGACCCAGTACTTC.

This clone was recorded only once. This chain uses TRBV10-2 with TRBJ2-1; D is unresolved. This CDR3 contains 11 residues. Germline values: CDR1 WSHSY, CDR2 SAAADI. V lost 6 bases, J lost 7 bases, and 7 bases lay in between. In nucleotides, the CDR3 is TGCGCCAGCAGAACTATAAATGAGCAGTTCTTC. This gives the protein CASRTINEQFF.

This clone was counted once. The CDR3 nucleotides read TGTGCCAGCAGCGTAGGGGGGCGGGCTGAAGCTTTCTTT. It specifies CASSVGGRAEAFF. V gene TRBV9 combines with J gene TRBJ1-1; possible D gene TRBD1, 6 bases. Germline loops: CDR1 SGDLS, CDR2 YYNGEE. This CDR3 contains 13 residues. Trimming removed 0 bases from V and 6 bases from J, with 9 bases in between.

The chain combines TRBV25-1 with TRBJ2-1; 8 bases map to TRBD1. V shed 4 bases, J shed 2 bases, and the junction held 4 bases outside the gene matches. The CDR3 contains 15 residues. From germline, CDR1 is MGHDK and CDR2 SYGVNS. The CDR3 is CASSADRATYNEQFF. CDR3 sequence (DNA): TGTGCCAGCAGTGCGGACAGGGCAACCTACAATGAGCAGTTCTTC.

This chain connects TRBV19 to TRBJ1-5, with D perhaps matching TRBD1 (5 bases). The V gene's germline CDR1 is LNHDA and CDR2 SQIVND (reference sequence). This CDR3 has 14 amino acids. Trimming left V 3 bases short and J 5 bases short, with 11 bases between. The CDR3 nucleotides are TGTGCCAGTAGTATGGCAGGGCCGTATCAGCCCCAGCATTTT. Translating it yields CASSMAGPYQPQHF. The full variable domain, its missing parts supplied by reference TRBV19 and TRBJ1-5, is DGGITQSPKYLFRKEGQNVTLSCEQNLNHDAMYWYRQDPGQGLRLIYYSQIVNDFQKGDIAEGYSVSREKKESFPLTVTSAQKNPTAFYLCASSMAGPYQPQHFGDGTRLSIL.

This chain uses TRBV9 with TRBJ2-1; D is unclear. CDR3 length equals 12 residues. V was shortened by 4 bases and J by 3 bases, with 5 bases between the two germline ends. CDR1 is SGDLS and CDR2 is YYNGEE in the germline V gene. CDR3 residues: CASSPYYNEQFF. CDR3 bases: TGTGCCAGCAGCCCCTACTACAATGAGCAGTTCTTC.

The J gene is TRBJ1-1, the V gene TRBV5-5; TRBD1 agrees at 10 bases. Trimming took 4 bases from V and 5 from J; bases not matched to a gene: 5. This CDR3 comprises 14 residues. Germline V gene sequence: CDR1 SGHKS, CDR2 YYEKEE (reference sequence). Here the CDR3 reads CASSPTGGGTEAFF. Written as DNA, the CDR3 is TGTGCCAGCAGCCCGACAGGGGGCGGAACTGAAGCTTTCTTT. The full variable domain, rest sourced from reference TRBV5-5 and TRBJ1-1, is DAGVTQSPTHLIKTRGQQVTLRCSPISGHKSVSWYQQVLGQGPQFIFQYYEKEERGRGNFPDRFSARQFPNYSSELNVNALLLGDSALYLCASSPTGGGTEAFFGQGTRLTVV.

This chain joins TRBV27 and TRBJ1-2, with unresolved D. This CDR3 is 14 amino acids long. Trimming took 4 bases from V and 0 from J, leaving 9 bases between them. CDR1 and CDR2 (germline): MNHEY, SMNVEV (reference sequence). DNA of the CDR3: TGTGCCAGCAGTTCATACGCAGCTAACTATGGCTACACCTTC. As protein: CASSSYAANYGYTF.

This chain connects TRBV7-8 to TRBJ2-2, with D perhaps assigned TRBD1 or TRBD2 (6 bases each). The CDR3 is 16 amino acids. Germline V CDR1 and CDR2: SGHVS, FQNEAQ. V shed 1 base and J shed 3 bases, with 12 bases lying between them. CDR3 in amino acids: CASSLEGGWYTGELFF. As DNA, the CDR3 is TGTGCCAGCAGCTTAGAAGGGGGGTGGTACACCGGGGAGCTGTTTTTT.